Listed below are T cell receptor beta chains from one sample, sequenced in a study of blood T cells in healthy people across ages. TCRdb re-derived calls from the 5' RACE reads in MiXCR, one entry per CDR3 protein. The profile shows some 900,000 distinct CDR3 sequences, about 28% of them singletons. Sample: blood. The origin of the receptors is a woman of 80 years or more in good health. Both conserved end residues are part of each CDR3. The D gene is left open where the match is weak. A row's size may be missing; if present it is once, few, many or a size class.

D gene	J gene	V gene	clone size	CDR3 DNA	CDR3 protein
-	TRBJ1-1	TRBV2	-	TGTGCCAGCAGTGATAGGCGCATGAACACTGAAGCTTTCTTT	CASSDRRMNTEAFF
TRBD1	TRBJ2-7	TRBV2	many	TGTGCCAGCAGTGAGAGACAGGGTGTCTACGAGCAGTACTTC	CASSERQGVYEQYF
-	TRBJ2-7	TRBV10-3	-	TGTGCCATCAGCGTAACAGATCCGAGCTCCTACGAGCAGTACTTC	CAISVTDPSSYEQYF
-	TRBJ1-5	TRBV6-2/TRBV6-3	few	TGTGCCAGCAGTTACTCGAGAGCCCAGCCCCAGCATTTT	CASSYSRAQPQHF
TRBD1	TRBJ1-6	TRBV6-5	few	TGTGCCAGCAGTCCCGCAGGGGGCATTAATTCACCCCTCCACTTT	CASSPAGGINSPLHF
-	TRBJ2-2	TRBV29-1	few	TGCAGCGTCTCCCAGGACAGTCGAGCCGGGGAGCTGTTTTTT	CSVSQDSRAGELFF
-	TRBJ2-3	TRBV3-1	-	TGTGCCAGCAGCTTCCGGGGGCTAGCTCTTACAGATACGCAGTATTTT	CASSFRGLALTDTQYF
-	TRBJ2-7	TRBV7-2	many	TGTGCCAGCAGCTCCACCCTCTACGAGCAGTACTTC	CASSSTLYEQYF
-	TRBJ2-1	TRBV7-2	-	TGTGCCAGCAGCCTCAGGAGGTACCAAGAGACCCAGTTCTTC	CASSLRRYQETQFF
-	TRBJ1-3	TRBV7-2	-	TGTGCCAGCAGCTTAGTAGGGGGGAGTGGAAACACCATATATTTT	CASSLVGGSGNTIYF
TRBD2	TRBJ2-5	TRBV6-2/TRBV6-3	-	TGTGCCAGCAGTTACTCGATAGCGGGGGCTTATGTGTTTAAAGAGACCCAGTACTTC	CASSYSIAGAYVFKETQYF
TRBD1	TRBJ1-6	TRBV28	few	TGTGCCAGCAACTACGCAGGGGGCGTAAAAAAGTCACCCCTCCACTTT	CASNYAGGVKKSPLHF
-	TRBJ1-2	TRBV4-3	once	TGCGCCAGCAGCCAAGATAATAACTATGGCTACACCTTC	CASSQDNNYGYTF
-	TRBJ2-1	TRBV2	many	TGTGCCAGCAGTGAACAGAGTCCCCCCTACAATGAGCAGTTCTTC	CASSEQSPPYNEQFF
TRBD1	TRBJ1-6	TRBV7-2	-	TGTGCCGGCAGCTTAGTGTTAGGACAGGGGCGAGCACCCCTCCACTTT	CAGSLVLGQGRAPLHF
TRBD2	TRBJ2-1	TRBV5-1	many	TGCGCCAGCAGCGCGGCTAGCGGGGGCCTTTTAAATGAGCAGTTCTTC	CASSAASGGLLNEQFF
-	TRBJ2-4	TRBV7-9	-	TGTGCCAGCAGCCCAAGCCGGGACGGAAAAAACATTCAGTACTTC	CASSPSRDGKNIQYF
-	TRBJ1-5	TRBV21-1	few	TGTGCCAGCAGCAAAAGATCCGGTTCTTTCTACGACAGGGAGGAAAATCAGCCCCAGCATTTT	CASSKRSGSFYDREENQPQHF
-	TRBJ1-1	TRBV27	-	TGTGCCAGCAGTTCCAGACAGGTGAACACTGAAGCTTTCTTT	CASSSRQVNTEAFF
-	TRBJ2-4	TRBV11-2	-	TGTGCCAGCAGCCAGCCCCCACAGGGTGAGCAGTACTTC	CASSQPPQGEQYF
-	TRBJ1-1	TRBV19	few	TGTGCCAGTAGTACAAGACAGACCCTGAACACTGAAGCTTTCTTT	CASSTRQTLNTEAFF
TRBD2	TRBJ2-5	TRBV15	-	TGTGCCACCAGCAGAGAGAGTGTGGGAATAGCGGGGGTTATGACCCAGTACTTC	CATSRESVGIAGVMTQYF